Listed below are T cell receptor beta chains from one sample, sequenced in a study of a mutant IDH1 vaccine in newly diagnosed glioma. Their target antigens are unknown. Assay used: immunoSEQ multiplex PCR; TCRdb lists only in-frame clones, some missing. There are some 130,000 clones in the sample; just under 80% occur only once, and about 5.5% lies in the top ten. The sequenced sample was PBMCs, obtained from a glioma patient whose treatment included an IDH1 peptide vaccine. The receptors here all came from a man aged 35 to 55 with glioma. The conserved cysteine and the conserved F or W are not part of the CDR3 here. The D gene is left open where the match is weak.

v_call: TRBV4-3
cdr3_length: 14
j_call: TRBJ2-1
d_call: TRBD2
cdr3_aa: ASSQESSGYYNEQF

v_call: TRBV30
cdr3_length: 11
j_call: TRBJ1-5
d_call: NA
cdr3_aa: AWSGGGNQPQH

v_call: TRBV28
cdr3_length: 13
j_call: TRBJ2-1
d_call: NA
cdr3_aa: ASSRDGSSYNEQF

v_call: TRBV27
cdr3_length: 11
j_call: TRBJ1-1
d_call: NA
cdr3_aa: ATSAVMNTEAF

v_call: TRBV29-1
cdr3_length: 10
j_call: TRBJ2-7
d_call: TRBD1
cdr3_aa: SAGQGRYEQY

v_call: TRBV19
cdr3_length: 12
j_call: TRBJ1-1
d_call: NA
cdr3_aa: ASSIPKPNTEAF

v_call: TRBV7-2
cdr3_length: 13
j_call: TRBJ1-2
d_call: TRBD1
cdr3_aa: ASSSLGQGGYGYT

v_call: TRBV7-2
cdr3_length: 13
j_call: TRBJ2-1
d_call: NA
cdr3_aa: ASSFSSGGYNEQF

v_call: TRBV4-2
cdr3_length: 14
j_call: TRBJ2-3
d_call: NA
cdr3_aa: ASSQEPGAGTDTQY

v_call: TRBV6-6
cdr3_length: 13
j_call: TRBJ2-1
d_call: NA
cdr3_aa: ASIIRGGSYNEQF

v_call: TRBV10-3
cdr3_length: 10
j_call: TRBJ2-7
d_call: TRBD2
cdr3_aa: ATRAGVVEQY

v_call: TRBV4-3
cdr3_length: 12
j_call: TRBJ1-3
d_call: NA
cdr3_aa: ASSQVNGGNTIY

v_call: TRBV5-1
cdr3_length: 11
j_call: TRBJ2-3
d_call: NA
cdr3_aa: ASSRDGTDTQY

v_call: TRBV2
cdr3_length: 12
j_call: TRBJ1-2
d_call: NA
cdr3_aa: ASEDGREDYGYT

v_call: TRBV4-3
cdr3_length: 19
j_call: TRBJ2-4
d_call: NA
cdr3_aa: ASSQVGGFAGSRSDKNIQY

v_call: TRBV19
cdr3_length: 14
j_call: TRBJ2-3
d_call: NA
cdr3_aa: ASSLLPGASTDTQY

v_call: TRBV30
cdr3_length: 12
j_call: TRBJ1-6
d_call: NA
cdr3_aa: AWKRGSYNSPLH

v_call: TRBV7-2
cdr3_length: 10
j_call: TRBJ2-1
d_call: NA
cdr3_aa: ASSLDGGEQF